A few counts support the clone carrying this T cell receptor (beta chain). No progression to ophthalmopathy during 18 months of follow-up defined stable disease. The authors obtained PBMCs from roughly 10 ml of fresh peripheral blood. TCR beta CDR3 regions were amplified from RNA. A set of HTBI primers served as the primers for a first-round RT-PCR of the TCR CDR3. TCRdb independently ran MiXCR on the multiplex PCR reads; one entry per CDR3 protein. This sample carries hundreds of thousands of distinct CDR3 sequences, about 38% of them seen once, and the ten largest clones take approximately 8.7%. The sample belongs to a study of T cells in Graves' hyperthyroidism and ophthalmopathy. The length of the CDR3 is 16 residues. Trimming took off 4 bases at V and 5 bases at J, with 21 bases between the two ends. From germline, CDR1 is PRHDT and CDR2 FYEKMQ (reference sequence).

The chain carries TRBV13 and TRBJ2-7; D gene unclear. Material for sequencing was blood. The TCR originated in a young man with Graves' hyperthyroidism. The CDR3 nucleotides are TGTGCCAGCAGCTCCCTGTTTGCCGGGTTGGCCCACGAGCAGTACTTC. Its translation: CASSSLFAGLAHEQYF.